These 2 T cell receptor beta chains were sequenced from one sample in a study of cytomegalovirus exposure and HLA in healthy donors. Profiling relied on immunoSEQ multiplex PCR, and the TCRdb table lists in-frame clones only, not all of them. The data show around 86,000 clones, approximately 95% seen once. Sequenced sample: PBMCs. The receptors were gathered from a woman aged 25 to 39 in good health and CMV-seropositive.

In DNA form, the CDR3 reads TGTGCCTGGAACGACAGACTAGCGAGCCCAGATACGCAGTATTTT. This translates into CAWNDRLASPDTQYF. V and J are TRBV30 and TRBJ2-3; TRBD2 matches 8 bases. The V gene end was trimmed by 4 bases and the J gene end by 4 bases; junction bases not matched to a gene: 10. The CDR3 loop spans 15 amino acids. CDR1 is GTSNPN and CDR2 is SVGIG in the germline V gene (reference sequence).

The rearrangement links TRBV30 to TRBJ1-1; no firm D call. V lost 0 bases and J lost 5, with 7 bases in between. Germline CDR1 is GTSNPN and CDR2 is SVGIG (reference sequence). This CDR3 contains 12 residues. The DNA of the CDR3 is TGTGCCTGGAGTGTATATGAGACTGAAGCTTTCTTT. Its translation is CAWSVYETEAFF.